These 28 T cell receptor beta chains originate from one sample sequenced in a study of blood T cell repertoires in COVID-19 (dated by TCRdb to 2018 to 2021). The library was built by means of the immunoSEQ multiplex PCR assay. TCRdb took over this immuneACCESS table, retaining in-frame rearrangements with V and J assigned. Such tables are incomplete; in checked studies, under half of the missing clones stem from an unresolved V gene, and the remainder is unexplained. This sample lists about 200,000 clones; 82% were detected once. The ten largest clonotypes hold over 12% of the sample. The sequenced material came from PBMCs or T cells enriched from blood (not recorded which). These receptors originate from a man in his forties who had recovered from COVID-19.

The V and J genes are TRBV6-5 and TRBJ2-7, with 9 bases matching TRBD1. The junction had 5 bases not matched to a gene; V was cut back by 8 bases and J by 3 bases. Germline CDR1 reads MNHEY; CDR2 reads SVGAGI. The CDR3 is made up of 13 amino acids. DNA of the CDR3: TGTGCCAGCGGCCCGGGACAGGGCTACGAGCAGTACTTC. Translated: CASGPGQGYEQYF.

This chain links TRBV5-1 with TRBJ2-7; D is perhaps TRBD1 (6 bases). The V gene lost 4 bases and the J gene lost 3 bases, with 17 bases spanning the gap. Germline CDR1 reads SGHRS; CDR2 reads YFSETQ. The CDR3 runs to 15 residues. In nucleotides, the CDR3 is TGCGCCAGCAGCGTCACCGGGACACACGACTACGAGCAGTACTTC. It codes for CASSVTGTHDYEQYF.

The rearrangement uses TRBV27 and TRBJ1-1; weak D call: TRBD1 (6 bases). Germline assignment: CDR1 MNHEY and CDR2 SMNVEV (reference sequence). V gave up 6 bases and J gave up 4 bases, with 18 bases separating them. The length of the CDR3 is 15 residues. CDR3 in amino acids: CASSKQGVRVTEAFF. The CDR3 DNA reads TGTGCCAGCAGCAAACAGGGTGTTCGGGTCACTGAAGCTTTCTTT.

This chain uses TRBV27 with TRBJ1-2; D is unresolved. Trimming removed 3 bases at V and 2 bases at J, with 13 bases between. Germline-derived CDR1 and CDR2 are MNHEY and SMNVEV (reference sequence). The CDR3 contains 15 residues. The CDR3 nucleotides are TGTGCCAGCAGTTTGAGCGGGGAACCAAACTATGGCTACACCTTC. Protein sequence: CASSLSGEPNYGYTF.

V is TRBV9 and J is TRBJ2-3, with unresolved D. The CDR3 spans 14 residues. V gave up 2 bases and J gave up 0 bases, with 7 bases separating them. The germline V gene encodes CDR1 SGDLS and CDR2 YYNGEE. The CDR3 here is CASSVTASTDTQYF. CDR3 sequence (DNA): TGTGCCAGCAGCGTCACAGCTAGCACAGATACGCAGTATTTT.

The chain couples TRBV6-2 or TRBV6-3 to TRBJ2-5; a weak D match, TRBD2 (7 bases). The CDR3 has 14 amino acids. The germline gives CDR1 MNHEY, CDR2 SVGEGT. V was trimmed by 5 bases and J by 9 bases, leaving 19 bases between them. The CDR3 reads CASSVMRGLSAQYF. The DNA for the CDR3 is TGTGCCAGCAGTGTAATGCGGGGGCTTTCGGCCCAGTACTTC.

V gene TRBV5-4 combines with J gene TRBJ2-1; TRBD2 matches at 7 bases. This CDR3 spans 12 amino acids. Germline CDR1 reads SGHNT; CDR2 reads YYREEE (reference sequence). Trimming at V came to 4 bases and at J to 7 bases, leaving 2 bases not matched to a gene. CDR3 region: CASSGLGNEQFF. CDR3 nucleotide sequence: TGTGCCAGCAGCGGACTAGGGAATGAGCAGTTCTTC.

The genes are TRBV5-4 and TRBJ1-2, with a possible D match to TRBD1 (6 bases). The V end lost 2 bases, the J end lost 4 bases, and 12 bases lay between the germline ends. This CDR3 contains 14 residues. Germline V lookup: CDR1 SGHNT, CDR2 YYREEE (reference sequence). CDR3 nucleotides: TGTGCCAGCAGCTTAATCCCACAGGGCTATGGCTACACCTTC. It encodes CASSLIPQGYGYTF.

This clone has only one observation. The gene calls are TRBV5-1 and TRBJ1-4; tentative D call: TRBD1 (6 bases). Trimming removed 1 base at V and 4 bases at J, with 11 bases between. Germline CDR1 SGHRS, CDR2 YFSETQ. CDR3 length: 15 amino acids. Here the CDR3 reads CASSLQAGVNEKLFF. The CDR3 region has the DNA TGCGCCAGCAGCTTGCAGGCAGGGGTTAATGAAAAACTGTTTTTT.

Written as DNA, the CDR3 is TGTGCCAGCAGCGCAGCGGGGGGCGGAAACACCATATATTTT. Its protein product is CASSAAGGGNTIYF. The V gene is TRBV9, the J gene TRBJ1-3; D might be TRBD1 (6 bases). The CDR3 contains 14 residues. The V end was cut by 3 bases, the J end by 4 bases, with 11 bases between. The germline V gene encodes CDR1 SGDLS and CDR2 YYNGEE.

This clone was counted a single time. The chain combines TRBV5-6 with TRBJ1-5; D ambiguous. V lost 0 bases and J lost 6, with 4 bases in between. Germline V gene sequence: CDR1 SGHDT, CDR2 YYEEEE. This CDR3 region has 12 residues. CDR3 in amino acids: CASSLVGQPQHF. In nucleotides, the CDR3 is TGTGCCAGCAGCTTGGTCGGTCAGCCCCAGCATTTT.

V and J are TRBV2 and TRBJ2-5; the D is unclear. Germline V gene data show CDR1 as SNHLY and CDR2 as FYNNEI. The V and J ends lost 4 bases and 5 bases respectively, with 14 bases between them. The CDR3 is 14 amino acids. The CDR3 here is CASSGVTVEETQYF. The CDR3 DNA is TGTGCCAGCAGTGGGGTCACCGTGGAGGAGACCCAGTACTTC.

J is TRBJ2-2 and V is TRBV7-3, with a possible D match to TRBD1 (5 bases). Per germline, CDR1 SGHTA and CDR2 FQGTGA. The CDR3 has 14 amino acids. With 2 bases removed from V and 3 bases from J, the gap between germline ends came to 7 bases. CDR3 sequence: CASSLSRDTGELFF. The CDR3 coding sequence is TGTGCCAGCAGCTTATCCAGGGACACCGGGGAGCTGTTTTTT.

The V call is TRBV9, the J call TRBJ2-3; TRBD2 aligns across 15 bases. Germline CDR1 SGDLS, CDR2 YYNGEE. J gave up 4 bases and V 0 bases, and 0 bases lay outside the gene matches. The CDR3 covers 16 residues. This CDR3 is CASSVGTSGGADTQYF. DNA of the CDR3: TGTGCCAGCAGCGTAGGGACTAGCGGGGGGGCAGATACGCAGTATTTT. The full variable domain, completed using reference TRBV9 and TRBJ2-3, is DSGVTQTPKHLITATGQRVTLRCSPRSGDLSVYWYQQSLDQGLQFLIQYYNGEERAKGNILERFSAQQFPDLHSELNLSSLELGDSALYFCASSVGTSGGADTQYFGPGTRLTVL.

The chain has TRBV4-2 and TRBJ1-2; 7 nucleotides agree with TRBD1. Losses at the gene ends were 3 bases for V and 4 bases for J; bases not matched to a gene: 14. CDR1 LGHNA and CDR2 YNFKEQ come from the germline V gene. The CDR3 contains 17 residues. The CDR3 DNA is TGTGCCAGCAGCCAGATCAGCCCGGGACAGCTAACCTATGGCTACACCTTC. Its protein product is CASSQISPGQLTYGYTF.

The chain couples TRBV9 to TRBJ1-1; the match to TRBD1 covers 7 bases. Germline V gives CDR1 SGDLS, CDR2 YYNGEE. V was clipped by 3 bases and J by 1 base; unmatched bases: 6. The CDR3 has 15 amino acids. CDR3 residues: CASSALQGRNTEAFF. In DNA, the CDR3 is TGTGCCAGCAGCGCCCTACAGGGGCGGAACACTGAAGCTTTCTTT. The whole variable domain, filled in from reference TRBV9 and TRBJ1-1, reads DSGVTQTPKHLITATGQRVTLRCSPRSGDLSVYWYQQSLDQGLQFLIQYYNGEERAKGNILERFSAQQFPDLHSELNLSSLELGDSALYFCASSALQGRNTEAFFGQGTRLTVV.

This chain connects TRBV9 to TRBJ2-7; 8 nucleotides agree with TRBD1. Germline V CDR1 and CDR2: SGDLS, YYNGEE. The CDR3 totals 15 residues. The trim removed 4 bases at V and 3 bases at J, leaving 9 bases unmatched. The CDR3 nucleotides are TGTGCCAGCAGCAAACCCGGGACAGGAGGCTACGAGCAGTACTTC. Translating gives CASSKPGTGGYEQYF.

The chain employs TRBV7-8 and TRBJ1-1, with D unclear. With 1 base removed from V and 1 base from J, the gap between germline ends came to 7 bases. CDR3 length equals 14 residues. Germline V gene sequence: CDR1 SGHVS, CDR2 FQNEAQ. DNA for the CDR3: TGTGCCAGCAGCTTAGACAACAGGAACACTGAAGCTTTCTTT. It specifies CASSLDNRNTEAFF.

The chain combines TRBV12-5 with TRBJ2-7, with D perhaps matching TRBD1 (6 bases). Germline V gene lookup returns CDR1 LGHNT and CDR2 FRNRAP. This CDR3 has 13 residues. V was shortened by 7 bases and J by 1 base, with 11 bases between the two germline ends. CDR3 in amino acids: CASVMGASYEQYF. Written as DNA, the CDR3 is TGTGCTAGTGTAATGGGGGCTTCCTACGAGCAGTACTTC. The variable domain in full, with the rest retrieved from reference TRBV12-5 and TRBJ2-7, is DARVTQTPRHKVTEMGQEVTMRCQPILGHNTVFWYRQTMMQGLELLAYFRNRAPLDDSGMPKDRFSAEMPDATLATLKIQPSEPRDSAVYFCASVMGASYEQYFGPGTRLTVT.

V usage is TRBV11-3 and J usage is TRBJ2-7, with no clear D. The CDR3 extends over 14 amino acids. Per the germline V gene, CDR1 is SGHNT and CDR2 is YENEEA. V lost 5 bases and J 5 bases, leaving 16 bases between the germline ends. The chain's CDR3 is CASSRSVEHHEQYF. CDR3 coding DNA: TGTGCCAGCAGCCGTAGTGTTGAGCACCACGAGCAGTACTTC.

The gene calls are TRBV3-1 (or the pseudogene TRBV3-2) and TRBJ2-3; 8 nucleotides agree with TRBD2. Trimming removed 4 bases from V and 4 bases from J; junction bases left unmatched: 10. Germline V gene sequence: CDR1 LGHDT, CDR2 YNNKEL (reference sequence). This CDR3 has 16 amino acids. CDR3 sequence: CASSPRPTSGADTQYF. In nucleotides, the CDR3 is TGTGCCAGCAGCCCCCGCCCCACTAGCGGAGCAGATACGCAGTATTTT.

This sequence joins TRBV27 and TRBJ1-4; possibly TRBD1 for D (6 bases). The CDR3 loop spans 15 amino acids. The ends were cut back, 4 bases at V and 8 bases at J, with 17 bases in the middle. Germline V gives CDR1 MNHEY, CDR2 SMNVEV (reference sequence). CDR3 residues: CASSSQQGSWEKLFF. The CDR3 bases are TGTGCCAGCAGTTCACAACAGGGAAGCTGGGAAAAACTGTTTTTT.

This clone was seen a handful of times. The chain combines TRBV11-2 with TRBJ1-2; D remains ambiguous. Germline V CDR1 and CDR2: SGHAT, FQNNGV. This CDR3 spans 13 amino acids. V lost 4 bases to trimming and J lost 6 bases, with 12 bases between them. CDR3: CASSSTPRHGYTF. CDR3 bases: TGTGCCAGCAGCTCGACTCCACGGCATGGCTACACCTTC.

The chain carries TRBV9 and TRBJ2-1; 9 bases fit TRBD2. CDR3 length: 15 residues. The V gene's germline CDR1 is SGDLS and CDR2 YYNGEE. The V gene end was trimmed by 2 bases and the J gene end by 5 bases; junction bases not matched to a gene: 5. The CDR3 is CASSVSGGINNEQFF. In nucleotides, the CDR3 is TGTGCCAGCAGCGTTAGCGGGGGAATCAACAATGAGCAGTTCTTC.

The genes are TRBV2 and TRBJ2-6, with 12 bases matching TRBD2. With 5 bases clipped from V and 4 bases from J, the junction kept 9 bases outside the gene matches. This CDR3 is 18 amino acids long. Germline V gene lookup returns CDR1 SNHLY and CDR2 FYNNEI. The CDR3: CASSPRLAGVGGANVLTF. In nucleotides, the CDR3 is TGTGCCAGCAGTCCAAGACTAGCGGGGGTAGGAGGGGCCAACGTCCTGACTTTC.

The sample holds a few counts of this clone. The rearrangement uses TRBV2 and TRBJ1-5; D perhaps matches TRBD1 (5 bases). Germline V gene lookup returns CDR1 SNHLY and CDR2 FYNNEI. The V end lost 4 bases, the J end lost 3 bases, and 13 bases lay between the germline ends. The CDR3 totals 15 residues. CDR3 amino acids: CASSGQSRTNQPQHF. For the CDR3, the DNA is TGTGCCAGCAGTGGACAGAGCAGAACCAATCAGCCCCAGCATTTT.

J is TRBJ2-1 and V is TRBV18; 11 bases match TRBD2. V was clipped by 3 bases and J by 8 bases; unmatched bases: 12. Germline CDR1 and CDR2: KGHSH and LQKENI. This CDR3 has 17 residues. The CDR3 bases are TGTGCCAGCTCACCTTCCTTAGCGGGGGGGCGGATGGATGAGCAGTTCTTC. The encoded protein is CASSPSLAGGRMDEQFF.

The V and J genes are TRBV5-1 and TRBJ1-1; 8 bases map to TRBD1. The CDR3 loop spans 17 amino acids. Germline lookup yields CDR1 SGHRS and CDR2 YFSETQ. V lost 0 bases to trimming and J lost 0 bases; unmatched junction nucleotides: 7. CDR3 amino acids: CASSLALRDRMNTEAFF. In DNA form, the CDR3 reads TGCGCCAGCAGCTTGGCTTTGAGGGACAGGATGAACACTGAAGCTTTCTTT.